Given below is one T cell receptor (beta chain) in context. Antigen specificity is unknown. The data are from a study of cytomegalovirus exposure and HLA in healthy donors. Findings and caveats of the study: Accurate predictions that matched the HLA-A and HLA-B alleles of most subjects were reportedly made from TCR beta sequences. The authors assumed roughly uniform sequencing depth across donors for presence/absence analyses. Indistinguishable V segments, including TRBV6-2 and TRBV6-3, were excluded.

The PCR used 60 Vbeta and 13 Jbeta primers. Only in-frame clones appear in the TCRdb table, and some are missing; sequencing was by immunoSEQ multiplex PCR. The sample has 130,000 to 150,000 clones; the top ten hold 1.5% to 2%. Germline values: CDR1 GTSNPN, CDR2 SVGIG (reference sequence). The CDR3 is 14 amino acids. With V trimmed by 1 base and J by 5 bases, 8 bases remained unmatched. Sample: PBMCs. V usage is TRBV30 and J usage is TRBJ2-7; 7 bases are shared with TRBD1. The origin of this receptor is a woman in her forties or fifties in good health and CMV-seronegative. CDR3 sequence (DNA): TGTGCCTGGAGTGGACAGGGTAATCGGGACGAGCAGTACTTC. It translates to CAWSGQGNRDEQYF.